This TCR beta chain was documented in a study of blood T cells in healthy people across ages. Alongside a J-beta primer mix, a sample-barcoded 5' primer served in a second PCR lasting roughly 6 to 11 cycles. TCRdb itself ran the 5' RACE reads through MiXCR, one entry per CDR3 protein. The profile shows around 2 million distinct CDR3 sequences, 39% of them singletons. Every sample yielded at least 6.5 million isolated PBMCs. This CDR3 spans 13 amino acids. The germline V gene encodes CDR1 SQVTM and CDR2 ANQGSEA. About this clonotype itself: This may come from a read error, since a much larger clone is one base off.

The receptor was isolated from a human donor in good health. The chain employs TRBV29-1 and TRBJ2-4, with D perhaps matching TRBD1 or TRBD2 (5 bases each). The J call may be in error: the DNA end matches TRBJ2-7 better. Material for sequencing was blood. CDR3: CSVGGQGNYEQYF. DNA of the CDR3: TGCAGCGTAGGAGGACAAGGGAACTACGAGCAGTACTTC.